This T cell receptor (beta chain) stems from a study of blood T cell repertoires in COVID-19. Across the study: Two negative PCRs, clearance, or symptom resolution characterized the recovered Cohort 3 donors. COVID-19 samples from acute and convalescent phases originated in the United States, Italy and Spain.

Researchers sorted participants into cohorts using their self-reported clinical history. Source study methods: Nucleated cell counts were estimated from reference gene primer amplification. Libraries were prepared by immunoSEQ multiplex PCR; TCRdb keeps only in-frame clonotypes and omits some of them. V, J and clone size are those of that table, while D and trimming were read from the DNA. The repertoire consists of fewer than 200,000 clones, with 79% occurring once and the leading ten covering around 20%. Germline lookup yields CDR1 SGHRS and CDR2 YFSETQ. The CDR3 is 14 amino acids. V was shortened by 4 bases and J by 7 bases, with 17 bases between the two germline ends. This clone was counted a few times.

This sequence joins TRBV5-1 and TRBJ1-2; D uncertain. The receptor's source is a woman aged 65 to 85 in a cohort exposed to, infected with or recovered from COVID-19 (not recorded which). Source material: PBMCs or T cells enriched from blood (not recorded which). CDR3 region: CASSPQEAVGGYTF. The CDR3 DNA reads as TGCGCCAGCAGCCCCCAGGAGGCGGTAGGTGGCTACACCTTC.